This TCR beta chain was observed in a study of blood T cell repertoires in COVID-19. Authors' processing steps: Reference gene primer amplification gave nucleated cell count estimates. Data came from immunoSEQ multiplex PCR; TCRdb stores just in-frame clones and leaves some out. D and trimming come from the DNA, and the V and J calls and clone size come from that table. The table lists over 95,000 clones, 75% to 90% of them singletons. Germline values: CDR1 MNHEY, CDR2 SVGEGT. This CDR3 is built from 15 residues. The V end lost 5 bases, the J end lost 0 bases, and 13 bases lay between the germline ends.

Source material: peripheral blood. This TCR came from a woman in her forties with acute or convalescent COVID-19. The gene calls are TRBV6-2 or TRBV6-3 and TRBJ1-2; D perhaps matches TRBD1 (6 bases). CDR3 sequence: CASSQTGKANYGYTF. Written as DNA, the CDR3 is TGTGCCAGCAGTCAGACAGGAAAAGCTAACTATGGCTACACCTTC.